This entry lists 2 T cell receptor beta chains sequenced from one sample in a study of blood T cell repertoires in COVID-19. TCRdb's copy holds only in-frame clones and misses some; the assay was immunoSEQ multiplex PCR. The table shows tens of thousands of clones, with 85% to 90% occurring only once. What was sequenced was PBMCs or T cells enriched from blood (not recorded which). All receptors derive from a woman aged 40 to 49 who had recovered from COVID-19.

The chain is built from TRBV5-1 and TRBJ2-1; D may be TRBD2 (7 bases). From germline, CDR1 is SGHRS and CDR2 YFSETQ. Trimming cost V 0 bases and J 7 bases, with 11 bases left between them. The CDR3 runs 14 residues. The CDR3 nucleotides are TGCGCCAGCAGCTTGGCCGGGGGGCTAAATGAGCAGTTCTTC. Its protein product is CASSLAGGLNEQFF.

V and J are TRBV9 and TRBJ2-1; TRBD2 matches at 10 bases. CDR1 is SGDLS and CDR2 is YYNGEE in the germline V gene. The CDR3 length is 15 residues. After removal of 6 bases from V and 7 bases from J, the junction contained 10 bases not matched to a gene. The CDR3 sequence: CASTKRGGVVNEQFF. The CDR3 bases are TGTGCCAGCACCAAGCGGGGGGGCGTAGTGAATGAGCAGTTCTTC.